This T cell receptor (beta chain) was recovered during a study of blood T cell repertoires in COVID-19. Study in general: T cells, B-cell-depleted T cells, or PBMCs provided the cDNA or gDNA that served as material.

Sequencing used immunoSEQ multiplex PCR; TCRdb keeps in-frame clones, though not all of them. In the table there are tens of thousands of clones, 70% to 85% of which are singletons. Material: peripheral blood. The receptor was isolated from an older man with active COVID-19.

This CDR3 reads CASSIPGLAGDWDTQYF. Here the CDR3 DNA reads TGTGCCAGTAGTATACCGGGACTAGCGGGAGACTGGGATACGCAGTATTTT. This rearrangement joins TRBV19 to TRBJ2-3, with 14 nucleotides matching TRBD2. The CDR3 covers 17 residues. The trim removed 2 bases at V and 6 bases at J, leaving 7 bases unmatched. The germline V gene has CDR1 LNHDA and CDR2 SQIVND (reference sequence).